These T cell receptor beta chains were read from a single sample in a study of blood T cells in healthy people across ages. TCRdb reprocessed the 5' RACE reads with MiXCR, giving one entry per CDR3 protein. Of 350,000 to 450,000 distinct CDR3 sequences detected, 45% to 60% appear once; the ten largest clones hold 45% to 60%. Sequencing was performed on blood. The receptors originated from a man in his sixties in good health. The CDR3 runs from the conserved cysteine through the conserved F or W. D genes are given only for firm matches. Expanded clones get a size class; other rows say once, few or many, or leave the size out.

J gene | D gene | clone size | V gene | CDR3 DNA | CDR3 protein
TRBJ2-3 | TRBD2 | . | TRBV9 | TGTGCCAGCAGCCTAGGGAGGGACTTCTTCGATACGCAGTATTTT | CASSLGRDFFDTQYF
TRBJ2-1 | TRBD2 | . | TRBV10-3 | TGTGCCATCAGTGAGCTAGCGGGAGTGGATGAGCAGTTCTTC | CAISELAGVDEQFF
TRBJ2-5 | TRBD2 | . | TRBV15 | TGTGCCACCAGCAGGGTTAGGGGGCTAGCGGGAGAGACTATCCAAGAGACCCAGTACTTC | CATSRVRGLAGETIQETQYF
TRBJ2-5 | TRBD2 | . | TRBV7-2 | TGTGCCAGCCTTCGGGCGGGAGGACCCGGGGAGACCCAGTACTTC | CASLRAGGPGETQYF
TRBJ2-3 | . | once | TRBV5-1 | TGCGCCAGCAGCTTCGGGACAGGCGGGAGGGATACGCAGTATTTT | CASSFGTGGRDTQYF
TRBJ2-3 | . | . | TRBV20-1 | TGCAGTGCTGGCCGACAGTCCGGAGGCACAGATACGCAGTATTTT | CSAGRQSGGTDTQYF
TRBJ1-2 | . | . | TRBV14 | TGTGCCAGCAGCCAGTCGGAGTGGGCTAACTATGGCTACACCTTC | CASSQSEWANYGYTF
TRBJ2-7 | TRBD2 | few | TRBV29-1 | TGCAGCGTCGCGGGAGGGGGTCAATACGAGCAGTACTTC | CSVAGGGQYEQYF
TRBJ2-1 | TRBD2 | . | TRBV6-2/TRBV6-3 | TGTGCCGGCAGCGAAATACCTTCACTAGCGGGGTTGTACAATGAGCAGTTCTTC | CAGSEIPSLAGLYNEQFF
TRBJ2-5 | TRBD1 | . | TRBV20-1 | TGCAGTGCTAGAGATCCGGGACAGTTCCGAAGTGGGACCCAGTACTTC | CSARDPGQFRSGTQYF
TRBJ2-7 | TRBD1 | . | TRBV12-3/TRBV12-4 | TGTGCCAGCAGCCCTCGGACAGGGAGACTCACCTACGAGCAGTACTTC | CASSPRTGRLTYEQYF
TRBJ2-7 | TRBD1 | . | TRBV7-2 | TGTGCCAGCAGCCCGACCGGGGACAGGGTCCACGAGCAGTACTTC | CASSPTGDRVHEQYF
TRBJ2-1 | . | few | TRBV20-1 | TGCAGTGCTAGAGACAGGGTTCTGGTTGGTGACAATGAGCAGTTCTTC | CSARDRVLVGDNEQFF